Shown below are 20 T cell receptor beta chains from a single sample sequenced in a study of blood T cells in healthy people across ages. It was with a sample-barcoded 5' primer and a J-beta primer mix that a second PCR of roughly 6 to 12 cycles was run. TCRdb redid the calling of the 5' RACE reads with MiXCR, one entry per CDR3 protein. The repertoire holds about 970,000 distinct CDR3 sequences, about 51% seen once, with 20% to 25% in the top ten. The sample taken for sequencing was blood. These receptor sequences come from a woman aged 55-69 years in good health.

This clonotype has just one count. One end of the junction is discordant with germline, which a read error may explain. The chain combines TRBV6-2 or TRBV6-3 with TRBJ2-1, with TRBD2 identical over 7 bases. Germline-derived CDR1 and CDR2 are MNHEY and SVGEGT. The CDR3 totals 14 residues. CDR3 DNA sequence: TGTACCAGCAGGCTTTCCGGCGGGAGAAATGAGCAGTTCTTC. Translated, it gives CTSRLSGGRNEQFF.

The chain uses TRBV4-1 and TRBJ2-7, with D unresolved. The ends were cut back, 1 base at V and 3 bases at J, with 19 bases in the middle. CDR1 and CDR2 (germline): MGHRA, YSYEKL. This CDR3 contains 17 residues. The CDR3 loop is CASSQVLEGINVYEQYF. The CDR3 DNA follows: TGCGCCAGCAGCCAAGTTCTCGAAGGGATCAACGTCTACGAGCAGTACTTC.

The V gene is TRBV21-1, the J gene TRBJ1-5; TRBD1 was called by the table and not checked on the DNA. TRBV21-1 represents a pseudogene. There are 16 residues in the CDR3. CDR3 sequence (DNA): TGTGCCAGCAGCAAAAGAGGGACAGCTAGCAATCAGCCCCAGCATTTT. Its protein product is CASSKRGTASNQPQHF.

The chain has TRBV24-1 and TRBJ2-3; no clear D gene. V was pared by 4 bases and J by 8 bases, with 12 bases between. CDR1 KGHDR and CDR2 SFDVKD come from the germline V gene. The CDR3 is 13 residues long. In DNA, the CDR3 is TGTGCCACCAGTGAGGCCCCACAGTCTACGCAGTATTTT. As protein: CATSEAPQSTQYF.

The chain joins TRBV29-1 to TRBJ2-4; TRBD1 is a possible D gene (5 bases). The DNA end lines up better with TRBJ2-7; the J call may be wrong. The CDR3 runs to 13 residues. In germline, CDR1 is SQVTM, CDR2 ANQGSEA. CDR3 coding DNA: TGCAGCGCATCGACAGCTACACCGTACGAGCAGTACTTC. Protein product: CSASTATPYEQYF.

This chain uses TRBV2 with TRBJ2-4; D is perhaps TRBD1 (6 bases). CDR3 length equals 14 residues. The germline gives CDR1 SNHLY, CDR2 FYNNEI. V lost 4 bases and J lost 4, with 11 bases in between. The CDR3 here is CASSVDRGKNIQYF. The CDR3 bases are TGTGCCAGCAGTGTGGACAGAGGAAAAAACATTCAGTACTTC. Combining the CDR3 with reference TRBV2 and TRBJ2-4 gives the whole variable domain EPEVTQTPSHQVTQMGQEVILRCVPISNHLYFYWYRQILGQKVEFLVSFYNNEISEKSEIFDDQFSVERPDGSNFTLKIRSTKLEDSAMYFCASSVDRGKNIQYFGAGTRLSVL.

This clonotype was seen only once. One junction end disagrees with the germline gene, perhaps due to a read error. The chain recombines TRBV11-2 with TRBJ2-5; maybe TRBD2 (5 bases). This CDR3 region has 14 residues. Germline CDR1 is SGHAT and CDR2 is FQNNGV. The CDR3 DNA follows: TGCGCCAGCAGCTTAGATTCGGCTCCTTGGGAGCAGTACTTC. Translating gives CASSLDSAPWEQYF.

The CDR3 sequence: CASSLSHNYGYTF. The CDR3 DNA sequence: TGTGCCAGCAGCTTAAGCCACAACTATGGCTACACCTTC. J is TRBJ1-2 and V is TRBV7-9; no clear D gene. From germline, CDR1 is SEHNR and CDR2 FQNEAQ (reference sequence). The ends were cut back, 2 bases at V and 2 bases at J, with 6 bases in the middle. This CDR3 contains 13 residues.

The chain joins TRBV9 to TRBJ2-5; TRBD1 is a possible D gene (5 bases). Near its end, the DNA agrees better with TRBJ2-7, so the J call may be wrong. The CDR3 sequence is 13 residues long. Germline V gene sequence: CDR1 SGDLS, CDR2 YYNGEE. CDR3 protein: CASSEGDGYEQYF. The CDR3 nucleotides read TGTGCCAGCAGCGAAGGGGATGGATACGAGCAGTACTTC.

This sequence joins TRBV18 and TRBJ2-5, with D possibly being TRBD1 (6 bases). Germline lookup yields CDR1 KGHSH and CDR2 LQKENI. The V end lost 3 bases, the J end lost 4 bases, and 15 bases lay between the germline ends. This CDR3 spans 15 amino acids. In DNA form, the CDR3 reads TGTGCCAGCTCACCTGTACAGGGTGTGTCAGAGACCCAGTACTTC. Protein product: CASSPVQGVSETQYF.

This clonotype was recorded once. The chain has TRBV6-1 and TRBJ1-4, with 7 positions matching TRBD1. The V segment lost 8 bases and the J segment 7 bases; nucleotides outside the gene matches: 10. Germline V gene data show CDR1 as MNHNS and CDR2 as SASEGT. CDR3 length: 14 residues. The CDR3 region has the DNA TGTGCCAGCCTTTACGACAGGGTGACTGAAAAACTGTTTTTT. This translates into CASLYDRVTEKLFF.

The chain employs TRBV9 and TRBJ2-7; 9 positions match TRBD1. With 4 bases clipped from V and 6 bases from J, the junction kept 8 bases outside the gene matches. The CDR3 covers 14 residues. Germline V lookup: CDR1 SGDLS, CDR2 YYNGEE. The CDR3 DNA follows: TGTGCCAGCAGCCCGAGGGGACAGGGTCTCGAGCAGTACTTC. Translated, it gives CASSPRGQGLEQYF.

This clonotype was seen only a few times. The CDR3 reads CASSVAEGTSGNTIYF. The CDR3 bases are TGTGCCAGCAGCGTAGCGGAGGGAACCTCTGGAAACACCATATATTTT. V and J are TRBV9 and TRBJ1-3; no clear D gene. The CDR3 has 16 residues. V lost 0 bases to trimming and J lost 0 bases, with 10 bases between them. The germline CDR1 and CDR2 sequences are SGDLS and YYNGEE.

The chain combines TRBV5-8 with TRBJ1-4; D is unresolved. V lost 4 bases, J lost 8 bases, and 15 bases lay in between. This CDR3 has 14 residues. In germline, CDR1 is SGHTS, CDR2 YDEGEE. The CDR3, as DNA: TGTGCCAGCAGCCGCGGGAGACTTTCGGAAAAACTGTTTTTT. Its protein is CASSRGRLSEKLFF.

The chain employs TRBV2 and TRBJ2-5; D is ambiguous. Germline CDR1 SNHLY, CDR2 FYNNEI. Trimming took off 4 bases at V and 3 bases at J, with 6 bases between the two ends. CDR3 length: 12 residues. CDR3 DNA: TGTGCCAGCAGTGGTCTGGAAGAGACCCAGTACTTC. Translated: CASSGLEETQYF.

About this clonotype: An end of the junction does not agree with germline; a read error may underlie this. The rearrangement uses TRBV28 and TRBJ2-7; 8 bases fit TRBD2. This CDR3 spans 15 amino acids. Germline V gene lookup returns CDR1 MDHEN and CDR2 SYDVKM. CDR3 sequence: CASRSQSGSSHEQYF. The CDR3 bases are TGTGCCAGCAGGTCCCAAAGCGGGAGCTCCCACGAGCAGTACTTC.

The CDR3 protein is CASSLSVDEKLFF. DNA of the CDR3: TGTGCCAGCAGCTTGTCTGTAGATGAAAAACTGTTTTTT. The chain carries TRBV7-9 and TRBJ1-4; D is ambiguous. V was clipped by 3 bases and J by 6 bases, with 8 bases between them. CDR1 SEHNR and CDR2 FQNEAQ come from the germline V gene (reference sequence). This CDR3 region has 13 residues.

The chain carries TRBV12-3 or TRBV12-4 and TRBJ2-4, with TRBD2 matching 9 bases. V lost 4 bases and J lost 0; bases outside the gene matches: 4. This CDR3 contains 16 residues. CDR3 protein: CASSYSGSGAKNIQYF. For the CDR3, the DNA is TGTGCCAGCAGTTATAGCGGGAGCGGAGCCAAAAACATTCAGTACTTC.

The chain couples TRBV10-1 to TRBJ2-1, with D hard to call. CDR3 size: 13 residues. V lost 7 bases and J 12 bases, leaving 19 bases between the germline ends. Germline values: CDR1 WNHNN, CDR2 SYGVQD (reference sequence). The CDR3 region is CASTLTGEGGQFF. In DNA, the CDR3 is TGCGCCAGCACCTTGACTGGGGAAGGTGGGCAGTTCTTC.

The rearrangement joins TRBV25-1 to TRBJ2-7, with TRBD2 as a possible D gene (6 bases). With 3 bases removed from V and 0 bases from J, the gap between germline ends came to 12 bases. Per the germline V gene, CDR1 is MGHDK and CDR2 is SYGVNS. The CDR3 consists of 15 residues. CDR3 loop: CASSEGGGASYEQYF. The CDR3 DNA follows: TGTGCCAGCAGTGAGGGTGGCGGGGCCTCCTACGAGCAGTACTTC.